This T cell receptor beta chain is from a study of blood T cell repertoires in COVID-19. Overall study: In each case, the material was cDNA or gDNA derived from T cells, B-cell-depleted T cells, or PBMCs.

The protocol was immunoSEQ multiplex PCR, while the TCRdb copy is restricted to in-frame clones and leaves out a portion. The sample holds hundreds of thousands of clones, approximately 87% seen once. V dropped 4 bases and J dropped 4; count of bases not matched to a gene: 10. Germline loops: CDR1 SGHTA, CDR2 FQGTGA. The CDR3 spans 16 residues. This TCR was sampled from a woman aged 45 to 65 in a cohort exposed to, infected with or recovered from COVID-19 (not recorded which). The specimen sequenced was PBMCs or T cells enriched from blood (not recorded which). The chain uses TRBV7-3 and TRBJ2-3; TRBD1 aligns across 8 bases. The CDR3, as DNA: TGTGCCAGCAGCTCCCAGGGGACAGGCACAGCAGATACGCAGTATTTT. It yields the protein CASSSQGTGTADTQYF. Using reference TRBV7-3 and TRBJ2-3 for the parts outside the CDR3, the full variable domain is GAGVSQTPSNKVTEKGKYVELRCDPISGHTALYWYRQSLGQGPEFLIYFQGTGAADDSGLPNDRFFAVRPEGSVSTLKIQRTERGDSAVYLCASSSQGTGTADTQYFGPGTRLTVL.